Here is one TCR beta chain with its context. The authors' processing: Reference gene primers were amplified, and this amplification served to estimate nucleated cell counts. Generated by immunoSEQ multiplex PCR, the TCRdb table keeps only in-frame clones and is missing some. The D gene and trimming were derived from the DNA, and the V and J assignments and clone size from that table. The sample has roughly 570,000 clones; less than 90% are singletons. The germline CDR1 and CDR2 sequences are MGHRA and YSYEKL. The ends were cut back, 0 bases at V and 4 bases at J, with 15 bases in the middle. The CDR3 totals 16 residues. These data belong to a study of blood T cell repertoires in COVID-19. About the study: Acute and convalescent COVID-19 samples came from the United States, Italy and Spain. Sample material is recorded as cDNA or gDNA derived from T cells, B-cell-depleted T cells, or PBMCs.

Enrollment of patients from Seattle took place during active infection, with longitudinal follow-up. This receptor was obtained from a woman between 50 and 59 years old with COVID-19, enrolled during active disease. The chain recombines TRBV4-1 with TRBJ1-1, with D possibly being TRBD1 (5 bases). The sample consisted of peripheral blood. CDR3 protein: CASSQDRGDWGTEAFF. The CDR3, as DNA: TGCGCCAGCAGCCAAGATCGTGGGGACTGGGGCACTGAAGCTTTCTTT.